This T cell receptor beta chain was captured by sequencing in a study of T cell responses to AZD1222 COVID-19 vaccine. Produced via immunoSEQ multiplex PCR; TCRdb's table is partial and in-frame only. The repertoire holds tens of thousands of clones, with around 86% as singletons. The specimen comprised peripheral blood, sampled on day 0 of AZD1222 vaccination. The receptor comes from an adult in good health.

The CDR3, as DNA: TGTGCCAGCAGTTACAGTCGGAACAGGGTAGTCAGGGCCCAGCATTTT. It encodes CASSYSRNRVVRAQHF. This chain links TRBV6-5 with TRBJ1-5; perhaps TRBD1 as D (6 bases). Trimming stripped 2 bases from V and 11 bases from J, with 22 bases between. The germline gives CDR1 MNHEY, CDR2 SVGAGI. The CDR3 spans 16 residues.